The 6 T cell receptor beta chains below were found in one sample sequenced in a study of shared clonotypes between healthy human individuals. Some clones are missing from TCRdb's copy, which holds only in-frame ones; the method was immunoSEQ multiplex PCR. The table includes a few million clones, 85% to 95% detected once. The sample comprised naive CD4+ T cells from PBMCs. Documented subset: CD45RA+ positively selected. These receptors came from a man aged 18 to 30 in good health. Some clones in this sample may be carry-over from other donors' samples.

This chain joins TRBV5-1 and TRBJ2-1, with TRBD2 identical over 9 bases. CDR3 length: 17 residues. In germline, CDR1 is SGHRS, CDR2 YFSETQ. V was pared by 4 bases and J by 0 bases, with 8 bases of the junction left unmatched. CDR3 protein: CASSPGLAGASYNEQFF. CDR3 in DNA: TGCGCCAGCAGCCCCGGATTAGCGGGGGCCTCCTACAATGAGCAGTTCTTC.

With regard to this clone: At the DNA level, this CDR3 is encoded by other sequences in the same sample as well. The chain has TRBV7-3 and TRBJ2-2, with unresolved D. The CDR3 is made up of 16 amino acids. Trimming cost V 1 base and J 4 bases, with 13 bases left between them. Germline CDR1 is SGHTA and CDR2 is FQGTGA. The CDR3 DNA sequence: TGTGCCAGCAGCTTAAGTTCCGTGATTGGCACCGGGGAGCTGTTTTTT. This gives the protein CASSLSSVIGTGELFF.

The rearrangement links TRBV6-1 to TRBJ1-5, with 10 nucleotides matching TRBD1. Germline V gives CDR1 MNHNS, CDR2 SASEGT. V was pared by 3 bases and J by 2 bases, with 7 bases of the junction left unmatched. The CDR3 length is 17 residues. The CDR3 DNA sequence: TGTGCCAGCAGTGATTTGACAGGGGGCCTCGGCAATCAGCCCCAGCATTTT. The encoded protein is CASSDLTGGLGNQPQHF.

V usage is TRBV7-7 and J usage is TRBJ2-1; a possible D gene is TRBD2 (6 bases). From germline, CDR1 is SSHAT and CDR2 FNYEAQ (reference sequence). V dropped 5 bases and J dropped 9 bases, with 20 bases sitting between them. The CDR3 extends over 15 amino acids. CDR3 residues: CASSLLDGSSGEQFF. The CDR3 bases are TGTGCCAGCAGCCTTCTTGACGGGAGTTCTGGTGAGCAGTTCTTC.

This sequence joins TRBV7-2 and TRBJ2-7; no reliable D call. Trimming took off 5 bases at V and 6 bases at J, with 20 bases between the two ends. CDR1 is SGHTA and CDR2 is FQGNSA in the germline V gene. This CDR3 is 15 amino acids long. CDR3 coding DNA: TGTGCCAGCAGCACCCTAAGGGCGCGCGGAACCGAGCAGTACTTC. This gives the protein CASSTLRARGTEQYF.

The genes are TRBV6-6 and TRBJ2-2; TRBD1 aligns across 8 bases. The CDR3 sequence is 13 residues long. Germline CDR1 is MNHNY and CDR2 is SVGAGI (reference sequence). V was pared by 6 bases and J by 5 bases, with 2 bases of the junction left unmatched. The CDR3 region has the DNA TGTGCCAGCAGCCGACAGGGGACCGGGGAGCTGTTTTTT. Its protein product is CASSRQGTGELFF.